A single sample is the source of the 17 T cell receptor beta chains below, sequenced in a study of control samples from healthy donors and cancer patients. Sequencing was performed with immunoSEQ multiplex PCR; in TCRdb, only in-frame clones are kept and a portion is missing. The sample shows approximately 150,000 clones, 94% of them seen only once. The material sequenced was blood. The receptor set was obtained from a man aged 40-49 years in good health.

The chain uses TRBV19 and TRBJ1-5; D gene ambiguous. Trimming pared 5 bases from V and 5 bases from J, leaving 16 bases between. CDR3 length: 15 residues. Germline V gene data show CDR1 as LNHDA and CDR2 as SQIVND (reference sequence). As DNA, the CDR3 is TGTGCCAGTAGTCCGGGCGGGAACAGATATCAGCCCCAGCATTTT. Residues: CASSPGGNRYQPQHF.

The chain combines TRBV5-1 with TRBJ2-3; 8 bases are shared with TRBD1. The V and J ends lost 4 bases and 2 bases, in that order; junction bases with no gene match: 12. Germline V CDR1 and CDR2: SGHRS, YFSETQ. The CDR3 loop spans 17 amino acids. The CDR3 DNA reads as TGCGCCAGCAGCACGGGGACAGGAGTCTCGACCACAGATACGCAGTATTTT. Translation: CASSTGTGVSTTDTQYF.

V and J are TRBV9 and TRBJ1-2, with 8 bases matching TRBD1. J gave up 5 bases and V 4 bases, and 10 bases lay outside the gene matches. This CDR3 spans 15 amino acids. CDR1 is SGDLS, CDR2 YYNGEE, per germline. DNA for the CDR3: TGTGCCAGCAGCCCATCAGGGGGCGCATGGTATGGCTACACCTTC. It translates to CASSPSGGAWYGYTF.

V usage is TRBV10-2 and J usage is TRBJ2-3; D unclear. CDR3 length: 11 amino acids. Trimming cost V 8 bases and J 6 bases, with 9 bases left between them. Germline CDR1 is WSHSY and CDR2 is SAAADI. Here the CDR3 DNA reads TGCGCCAGCGAGTTATGGGATACGCAGTATTTT. Residues: CASELWDTQYF.

The chain joins TRBV28 to TRBJ1-4; D perhaps matches TRBD1 (5 bases). Germline values: CDR1 MDHEN, CDR2 SYDVKM. The CDR3 extends over 14 amino acids. Trimming shortened V by 2 bases and J by 7 bases, and 11 bases separated the two germline ends. CDR3 sequence: CASSLGTRSEKLFF. In DNA, the CDR3 is TGTGCCAGCAGTTTAGGGACGCGGAGTGAAAAACTGTTTTTT. Together with reference TRBV28 and TRBJ1-4, the CDR3 gives the full variable domain: DVKVTQSSRYLVKRTGEKVFLECVQDMDHENMFWYRQDPGLGLRLIYFSYDVKMKEKGDIPEGYSVSREKKERFSLILESASTNQTSMYLCASSLGTRSEKLFFGSGTQLSVL.

This chain uses TRBV28 with TRBJ2-7, with 9 bases aligning to TRBD2. V gave up 4 bases and J gave up 4 bases; unmatched junction bases: 17. CDR3 length: 18 amino acids. CDR1 is MDHEN and CDR2 is SYDVKM in the germline V gene. CDR3 bases: TGTGCCAGCAGTTCATCATTCCAATTGGCGGGAGGGACGTACGAGCAGTACTTC. Amino acid sequence: CASSSSFQLAGGTYEQYF.

The CDR3 nucleotides read TGTGCCAGCAGCTTCCGCCCCCTAGCGGGAGGGATTAATGAGCAGTTCTTC. This sequence encodes CASSFRPLAGGINEQFF. V and J are TRBV3-1 (or the pseudogene TRBV3-2) and TRBJ2-1; 12 bases fit TRBD2. J gave up 7 bases and V 5 bases, and 12 bases lay outside the gene matches. In germline, CDR1 is LGHDT, CDR2 YNNKEL (reference sequence). The CDR3 runs 17 residues.

This sequence joins TRBV6-1 and TRBJ2-1; TRBD2 aligns across 7 bases. The CDR3 runs 13 residues. Germline trimming cut 1 base from V and 7 bases from J; bases unmatched to any gene: 1. CDR1 is MNHNS and CDR2 is SASEGT in the germline V gene. The CDR3 DNA is TGTGCCAGCAGTGAAGGACTAGCTAATGAGCAGTTCTTC. Protein sequence: CASSEGLANEQFF.

The chain uses TRBV9 and TRBJ2-7; D might be TRBD1 or TRBD2, each matching 5 bases. Germline V gene lookup returns CDR1 SGDLS and CDR2 YYNGEE. The V end lost 4 bases, the J end lost 5 bases, and 16 bases lay between the germline ends. This CDR3 has 14 amino acids. The CDR3 sequence: CASSPPAGTHEQYF. In DNA, the CDR3 is TGTGCCAGCAGCCCTCCGGCAGGGACCCACGAGCAGTACTTC. Variable domain in full (rest from reference TRBV9 and TRBJ2-7): DSGVTQTPKHLITATGQRVTLRCSPRSGDLSVYWYQQSLDQGLQFLIQYYNGEERAKGNILERFSAQQFPDLHSELNLSSLELGDSALYFCASSPPAGTHEQYFGPGTRLTVT.

The chain has TRBV5-1 and TRBJ1-3; possible D gene TRBD1, 6 bases. V was cut by 5 bases and J by 0 bases, with 12 bases left in between. This CDR3 comprises 15 residues. Germline V gene data show CDR1 as SGHRS and CDR2 as YFSETQ. In nucleotides, the CDR3 is TGCGCCAGCAGTCCAGGGGAGCCCTCTGGAAACACCATATATTTT. Translation: CASSPGEPSGNTIYF.

This clone was observed once. The chain carries TRBV2 and TRBJ2-6, with a tentative D call TRBD2 (5 bases). The CDR3 extends over 16 amino acids. The germline CDR1 and CDR2 sequences are SNHLY and FYNNEI. The germline V and J ends were trimmed by 5 bases and 0 bases, with 11 bases remaining between them. CDR3 sequence: CASSRTEPSGANVLTF. The CDR3 nucleotides are TGTGCCAGCAGTAGGACTGAACCCTCTGGGGCCAACGTCCTGACTTTC.

This rearrangement joins TRBV11-3 to TRBJ2-1, with 12 positions matching TRBD2. The CDR3 contains 13 residues. Germline trimming cut 6 bases from V and 7 bases from J; bases unmatched to any gene: 1. Germline CDR1 is SGHNT and CDR2 is YENEEA. CDR3 in amino acids: CASSLAGGNEQFF. The DNA of the CDR3 is TGTGCCAGCAGTCTAGCGGGAGGGAATGAGCAGTTCTTC.

This clone was observed a few times. The gene calls are TRBV9 and TRBJ2-3; TRBD2 agrees at 9 bases. Trimming cost V 4 bases and J 1 base; bases outside gene matches: 1. The CDR3 totals 14 residues. Germline lookup yields CDR1 SGDLS and CDR2 YYNGEE. The CDR3, as DNA: TGTGCCAGCAGCCGGACTAGCGGCACAGATACGCAGTATTTT. This gives the protein CASSRTSGTDTQYF.

The chain carries TRBV4-2 and TRBJ1-1; D ambiguous. The germline CDR1 and CDR2 sequences are LGHNA and YNFKEQ. Trimming pared 1 base from V and 10 bases from J, leaving 13 bases between. The CDR3 covers 13 residues. CDR3 DNA sequence: TGTGCCAGCAGCCAAGCCGAAGGCCTTGGAGCTTTCTTT. Encoded protein: CASSQAEGLGAFF.

This clone is a singleton in its sample. The gene calls are TRBV5-1 and TRBJ1-1; no firm D call. From germline, CDR1 is SGHRS and CDR2 YFSETQ. The germline V and J ends were trimmed by 0 bases and 0 bases, with 6 bases remaining between them. CDR3 length: 14 residues. The CDR3 nucleotides read TGCGCCAGCAGCTTGGAACACCTGAACACTGAAGCTTTCTTT. This translates into CASSLEHLNTEAFF.

This chain uses TRBV28 with TRBJ2-7; TRBD1 matches at 7 bases. The V gene end was trimmed by 4 bases and the J gene end by 7 bases; junction bases not matched to a gene: 10. The length of the CDR3 is 14 residues. CDR1 MDHEN and CDR2 SYDVKM come from the germline V gene. In DNA form, the CDR3 reads TGTGCCAGCAGTTCGGTCAGGGGGTCGGGGGAGCAGTACTTC. It codes for CASSSVRGSGEQYF.

The chain links TRBV24-1 to TRBJ2-5; D is undetermined. The CDR3 consists of 12 residues. Trimming removed 1 base at V and 5 bases at J, with 4 bases between. Germline-derived CDR1 and CDR2 are KGHDR and SFDVKD. CDR3 region: CATSDFGETQYF. The CDR3 DNA reads TGTGCCACCAGTGATTTCGGTGAGACCCAGTACTTC.